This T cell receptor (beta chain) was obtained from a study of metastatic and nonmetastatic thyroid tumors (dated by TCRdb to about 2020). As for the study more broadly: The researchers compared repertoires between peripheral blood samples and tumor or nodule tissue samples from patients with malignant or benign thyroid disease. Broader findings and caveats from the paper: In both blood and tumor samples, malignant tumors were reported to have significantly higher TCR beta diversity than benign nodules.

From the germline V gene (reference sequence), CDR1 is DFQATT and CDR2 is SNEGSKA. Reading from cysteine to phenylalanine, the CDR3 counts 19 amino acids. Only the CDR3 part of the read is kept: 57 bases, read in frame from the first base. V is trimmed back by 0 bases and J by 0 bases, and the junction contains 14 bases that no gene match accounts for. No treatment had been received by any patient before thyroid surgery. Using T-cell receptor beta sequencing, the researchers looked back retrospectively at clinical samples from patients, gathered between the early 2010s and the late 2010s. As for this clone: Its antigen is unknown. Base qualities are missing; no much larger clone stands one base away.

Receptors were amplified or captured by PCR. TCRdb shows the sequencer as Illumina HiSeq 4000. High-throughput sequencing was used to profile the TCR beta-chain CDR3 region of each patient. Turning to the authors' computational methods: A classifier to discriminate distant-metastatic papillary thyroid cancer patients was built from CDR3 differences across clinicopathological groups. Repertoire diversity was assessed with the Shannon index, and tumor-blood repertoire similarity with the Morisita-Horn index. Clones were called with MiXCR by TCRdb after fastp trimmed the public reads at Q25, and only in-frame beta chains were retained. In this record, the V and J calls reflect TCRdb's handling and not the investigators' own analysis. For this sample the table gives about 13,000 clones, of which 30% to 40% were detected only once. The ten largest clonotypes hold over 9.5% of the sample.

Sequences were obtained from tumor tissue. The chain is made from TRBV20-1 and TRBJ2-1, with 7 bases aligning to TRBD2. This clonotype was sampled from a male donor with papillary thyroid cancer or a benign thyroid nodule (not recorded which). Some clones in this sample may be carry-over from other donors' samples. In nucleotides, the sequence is TGCAGTGCTAGAGATTTCGCGCTAGCGGCTGATAGCTCCTACAATGAGCAGTTCTTC. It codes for CSARDFALAADSSYNEQFF.